These 24 T cell receptor beta chains originate from one sample sequenced in a study of cytomegalovirus exposure and HLA in healthy donors. With 60 Vbeta and 13 Jbeta primers, the PCR was carried out. Method: immunoSEQ multiplex PCR; TCRdb's copy keeps in-frame clones and lacks some. The repertoire includes under 130,000 clones, 74% of them detected once, and 2% to 3% sits in the top ten. Input material: PBMCs. The receptors were gathered from a man between 45 and 60 years old in good health and CMV-seropositive.

This sequence joins TRBV5-6 and TRBJ2-7, with D unresolved. The CDR3 is 14 amino acids. Trimming removed 4 bases from V and 6 bases from J, with 17 bases in between. CDR1 SGHDT and CDR2 YYEEEE come from the germline V gene. The CDR3 loop reads CASSRSDSPGEQYF. For the CDR3, the DNA is TGTGCCAGCAGCCGCAGCGACTCGCCGGGCGAGCAGTACTTC.

This chain uses TRBV5-1 with TRBJ1-6, with 12 bases matching TRBD1. This CDR3 spans 15 amino acids. The junction had 10 bases not matched to a gene; V was cut back by 7 bases and J by 11 bases. Germline V gives CDR1 SGHRS, CDR2 YFSETQ. The CDR3 loop reads CASWDRGRSSPPLHF. CDR3 bases: TGCGCCAGCTGGGACAGGGGGCGAAGTTCCCCACCCCTCCACTTT.

This clone was seen a single time. The V gene is TRBV5-1, the J gene TRBJ2-1, with 8 positions matching TRBD2. The CDR3 spans 14 residues. Germline V CDR1 and CDR2: SGHRS, YFSETQ. The J segment lost 6 bases and the V segment lost 5 bases, leaving 7 bases of the junction unmatched. As DNA, the CDR3 is TGCGCCAGCAGTGAGCGGGAGTGGGCCAATGAGCAGTTCTTC. Protein sequence: CASSEREWANEQFF.

Details on this clone: A read error may account for a junction end that differs from germline. CDR3 coding DNA: TGTGCCACCAGCAGAGGCGGGGGGACTGGGGCCAACGGCCTGACTTTC. It yields the protein CATSRGGGTGANGLTF. The rearrangement links TRBV15 to TRBJ2-6, with TRBD2 identical over 8 bases. Germline V gene data show CDR1 as LNHNV and CDR2 as YYDKDF (reference sequence). The CDR3 sequence is 16 residues long.

The chain joins TRBV5-1 to TRBJ2-3, with a tentative D call TRBD1 (6 bases). The length of the CDR3 is 15 residues. The germline V gene has CDR1 SGHRS and CDR2 YFSETQ. Trimming took 5 bases from V and 6 from J, leaving 19 bases between them. The CDR3 coding sequence is TGCGCCAGCAGTTTACAGGGTTTCTCCCCGGATACGCAGTATTTT. Translated, it gives CASSLQGFSPDTQYF. The full variable domain, completed using reference TRBV5-1 and TRBJ2-3, is KAGVTQTPRYLIKTRGQQVTLSCSPISGHRSVSWYQQTPGQGLQFLFEYFSETQRNKGNFPGRFSGRQFSNSRSEMNVSTLELGDSALYLCASSLQGFSPDTQYFGPGTRLTVL.

The chain uses TRBV10-3 and TRBJ2-5, with a tentative D call TRBD1 (6 bases). V shed 4 bases and J shed 1 base, with 7 bases lying between them. The germline CDR1 and CDR2 sequences are ENHRY and SYGVKD. The CDR3 consists of 13 residues. The CDR3 DNA sequence: TGTGCCATCAGTGTGGACAGCCAAGAGACCCAGTACTTC. The encoded protein is CAISVDSQETQYF.

The rearrangement links TRBV7-2 to TRBJ2-4, with a tentative D call TRBD2 (5 bases). Germline V CDR1 and CDR2: SGHTA, FQGNSA. CDR3 length: 13 amino acids. Trimming took 0 bases from V and 5 from J, leaving 5 bases between them. Written as DNA, the CDR3 is TGTGCCAGCAGCTTAGCGGGAGAAAACATTCAGTACTTC. Translated: CASSLAGENIQYF.

The gene calls are TRBV11-2 and TRBJ2-1; D is perhaps TRBD1 (6 bases). Deletions cut 2 bases from V and 10 bases from J, with 18 bases between. The CDR3 covers 15 residues. From germline, CDR1 is SGHAT and CDR2 FQNNGV. This chain's CDR3 is CASSLQPVRGREQFF. The CDR3 DNA reads TGTGCCAGCAGCTTACAACCTGTCAGGGGCAGAGAGCAGTTCTTC.

This clone was seen a single time. The chain is built from TRBV18 and TRBJ1-3; 9 positions agree with TRBD1. J was trimmed by 2 bases and V by 6 bases; bases with no gene match: 8. CDR1 and CDR2 from the germline V gene are KGHSH and LQKENI. The CDR3 extends over 16 amino acids. The CDR3, as DNA: TGTGCCAGCTCCCTCACAGGGGGCGGCCCTGGAAACACCATATATTTT. Translation gives CASSLTGGGPGNTIYF.

The V gene is TRBV28, the J gene TRBJ1-4, with D possibly TRBD1 on 6 matching bases. CDR3 size: 15 residues. The V gene's germline CDR1 is MDHEN and CDR2 SYDVKM. V gave up 5 bases and J gave up 4 bases, with 14 bases separating them. The CDR3 is CASSPGGANNEKLFF. CDR3 DNA sequence: TGTGCCAGCAGTCCCGGGGGGGCAAATAATGAAAAACTGTTTTTT.

This chain connects TRBV5-1 to TRBJ2-5; 14 positions match TRBD2. The CDR3 length is 16 residues. Germline CDR1 is SGHRS and CDR2 is YFSETQ. V dropped 9 bases and J dropped 1; count of bases not matched to a gene: 8. CDR3 protein: CATRPGLAGGQETQYF. DNA of the CDR3: TGCGCCACCCGACCCGGACTAGCGGGGGGCCAAGAGACCCAGTACTTC.

The V call is TRBV19, the J call TRBJ1-1; D perhaps matches TRBD1 (5 bases). CDR3 length: 13 amino acids. V was trimmed by 1 base and J by 3 bases, leaving 6 bases between them. Germline CDR1 reads LNHDA; CDR2 reads SQIVND (reference sequence). DNA of the CDR3: TGTGCCAGTAGTATAGGCAGGGACACTGAAGCTTTCTTT. Protein product: CASSIGRDTEAFF.

CDR3 sequence: CASSRTGSYEQYF. The CDR3 DNA sequence: TGCGCCAGCAGCCGGACAGGGAGCTACGAGCAGTACTTC. V gene TRBV5-1 combines with J gene TRBJ2-7; 8 nucleotides agree with TRBD1. Per the germline V gene, CDR1 is SGHRS and CDR2 is YFSETQ. This CDR3 has 13 amino acids. Unmatched junction bases numbered 3, after V lost 4 bases and J lost 3 bases.

The chain employs TRBV2 and TRBJ1-5, with 8 nucleotides matching TRBD1. The CDR3 contains 16 residues. V lost 6 bases to trimming and J lost 2 bases; unmatched junction nucleotides: 9. CDR1 and CDR2 from the germline V gene are SNHLY and FYNNEI. The CDR3 bases are TGTGCCAGCAGAAGACAGGGGACAAGGCGCAATCAGCCCCAGCATTTT. Translation: CASRRQGTRRNQPQHF.

This chain links TRBV5-4 with TRBJ2-3, with 12 positions matching TRBD2. After removal of 3 bases from V and 2 bases from J, the junction contained 4 bases not matched to a gene. The CDR3 has 16 residues. Germline CDR1 is SGHNT and CDR2 is YYREEE (reference sequence). CDR3 loop: CASSSTSGGPTDTQYF. In DNA form, the CDR3 reads TGTGCCAGCAGCTCCACTAGCGGGGGGCCCACAGATACGCAGTATTTT.

The rearrangement joins TRBV6-1 to TRBJ1-5, with D maybe TRBD1 (5 bases). The CDR3 loop spans 13 amino acids. Trimming cost V 5 bases and J 3 bases, with 8 bases left between them. CDR1 is MNHNS, CDR2 SASEGT, per germline. The CDR3 spells CASSTTVNQPQHF. CDR3 coding DNA: TGTGCCAGCAGTACGACAGTCAATCAGCCCCAGCATTTT.

This CDR3 reads CASSPSGGSNQPQHF. CDR3 nucleotide sequence: TGTGCCAGCAGCCCGTCTGGGGGGAGCAATCAGCCCCAGCATTTT. The genes are TRBV7-6 and TRBJ1-5; D is possibly TRBD1 (5 bases). The CDR3 consists of 15 residues. Trimming removed 5 bases at V and 1 base at J, with 12 bases between. CDR1 SGHVS and CDR2 FNYEAQ come from the germline V gene. The full variable domain, rest sourced from reference TRBV7-6 and TRBJ1-5, is GAGVSQSPRYKVTKRGQDVALRCDPISGHVSLYWYRQALGQGPEFLTYFNYEAQQDKSGLPNDRFSAERPEGSISTLTIQRTEQRDSAMYRCASSPSGGSNQPQHFGDGTRLSIL.

The sample holds one count of this clone. The chain combines TRBV2 with TRBJ2-5, with D possibly matching TRBD1 (5 bases). Looked up from germline, CDR1 is SNHLY and CDR2 is FYNNEI. This CDR3 spans 13 amino acids. V was trimmed by 5 bases and J by 2 bases, leaving 9 bases between them. The CDR3 sequence is CASSRGLQETQYF. CDR3 DNA sequence: TGTGCCAGCAGTAGGGGATTGCAAGAGACCCAGTACTTC.

The chain has TRBV5-1 and TRBJ1-5; 11 bases are shared with TRBD1. Losses at the gene ends were 0 bases for V and 3 bases for J; bases not matched to a gene: 2. Germline V gene sequence: CDR1 SGHRS, CDR2 YFSETQ. The CDR3 contains 16 residues. The chain's CDR3 is CASSLGTGGPNQPQHF. CDR3 DNA: TGCGCCAGCAGCTTGGGGACAGGGGGCCCCAATCAGCCCCAGCATTTT. Using reference TRBV5-1 and TRBJ1-5 for the parts outside the CDR3, the full variable domain is KAGVTQTPRYLIKTRGQQVTLSCSPISGHRSVSWYQQTPGQGLQFLFEYFSETQRNKGNFPGRFSGRQFSNSRSEMNVSTLELGDSALYLCASSLGTGGPNQPQHFGDGTRLSIL.

The J gene is TRBJ1-2, the V gene TRBV30; D is uncertain. V lost 3 bases and J lost 0, with 11 bases in between. The CDR3 is 14 amino acids. The germline V gene has CDR1 GTSNPN and CDR2 SVGIG (reference sequence). The DNA for the CDR3 is TGTGCCTGGAGCTCGGGGAACTCTAACTATGGCTACACCTTC. It codes for CAWSSGNSNYGYTF.

V usage is TRBV27 and J usage is TRBJ2-2, with D uncertain. CDR3 length: 13 amino acids. Germline-derived CDR1 and CDR2 are MNHEY and SMNVEV (reference sequence). Trimming shortened V by 5 bases and J by 2 bases, and 6 bases separated the two germline ends. CDR3: CASSRGNTGELFF. The CDR3 DNA sequence: TGTGCCAGCAGTAGAGGTAACACCGGGGAGCTGTTTTTT.

The chain couples TRBV6-1 to TRBJ1-3; D is ambiguous. The germline CDR1 and CDR2 sequences are MNHNS and SASEGT. The CDR3 consists of 16 residues. Trimming left V 3 bases short and J 0 bases short, with 12 bases between. CDR3 loop: CASSEVSAGSGNTIYF. As DNA, the CDR3 is TGTGCCAGCAGTGAGGTCAGCGCTGGCTCTGGAAACACCATATATTTT.

The V and J genes are TRBV5-4 and TRBJ1-2, with TRBD1 as a possible D gene (5 bases). The CDR3 loop spans 13 amino acids. V was pared by 2 bases and J by 8 bases, with 13 bases between. The germline V gene has CDR1 SGHNT and CDR2 YYREEE (reference sequence). The CDR3 here is CASSFSGTIGYTF. In nucleotides, the CDR3 is TGTGCCAGCAGCTTCTCCGGGACTATAGGCTACACCTTC.

Only a few counts were recorded for this clone. This chain uses TRBV7-9 with TRBJ1-2; D gene ambiguous. Germline loops: CDR1 SEHNR, CDR2 FQNEAQ (reference sequence). The CDR3 loop spans 12 amino acids. V lost 4 bases, J lost 2 bases, and 5 bases lay in between. The CDR3: CASSSVNYGYTF. The DNA of the CDR3 is TGTGCCAGCAGCTCCGTAAACTATGGCTACACCTTC.